This is a list of T cell receptor beta chains from one sample in a study of T cells in Graves' hyperthyroidism and ophthalmopathy. TCRdb independently ran MiXCR on the multiplex PCR reads; one entry per CDR3 protein. Of roughly 640,000 distinct CDR3 sequences in the sample, more than 15% were seen once. The sequenced sample was blood. The receptors here all came from a woman between 35 and 50 years old with Graves' ophthalmopathy. Both conserved end residues are part of each CDR3. Fields, in order: V gene, D gene, J gene, clone size, CDR3 DNA, CDR3 protein. A D gene is named only where the DNA matches it firmly. Size tells how often a clone was seen (once, few, many) or the class of an expanded clone, and some rows leave it out.

TRBV6-2/TRBV6-3,.,TRBJ1-5,few,TGTGCCAGCAGTTTCGACACTACAGGAAATCAGCCCCAGCATTTT,CASSFDTTGNQPQHF
TRBV20-1,.,TRBJ2-7,.,TGCGGTGGACGGCGGTTAAACGAGCAGTACTTC,CGGRRLNEQYF
TRBV5-1,TRBD1,TRBJ2-3,few,TGCGCCAGCAGTTTGAAACAGGGGACAGATACGCAGTATTTT,CASSLKQGTDTQYF
TRBV6-2/TRBV6-3,TRBD1,TRBJ1-4,many,TGTGCCAGCAGTTCACCCGGACAGGTTTGGGAAAAACTGTTTTTT,CASSSPGQVWEKLFF
TRBV28,.,TRBJ1-2,few,TGTGCCAGCACCAGTCGGCCCGATGGCTACACCTTC,CASTSRPDGYTF
TRBV7-8,.,TRBJ2-1,many,TGTGCCAGCAGCCCCACCGGCCAGGGGGGCCCCTACAATGAGCAGTTCTTC,CASSPTGQGGPYNEQFF
TRBV6-2/TRBV6-3,.,TRBJ1-2,few,TGTGCCAGCAGTTACTCGAATAGGGGAAGAGGGTATGGCTACACCTTC,CASSYSNRGRGYGYTF
TRBV9,TRBD1,TRBJ1-1,.,TGTGCCAGCAGCGTCCTGGGAGGGGGCGGCACTGAAGCTTTCTTT,CASSVLGGGGTEAFF
TRBV20-1,.,TRBJ2-7,few,TGCAGTGCTCCGACAGGGACTAGCTCCTACGAGCAGTACTTC,CSAPTGTSSYEQYF
TRBV6-1,.,TRBJ2-7,many,TGTGCCAGCACCAAACACGGAGACTCCTACGAGCAGTACTTC,CASTKHGDSYEQYF
TRBV6-2/TRBV6-3,TRBD2,TRBJ2-3,.,TGTGCCAGCAGGGCAGCGGGACTAACAGATACGCAGTATTTT,CASRAAGLTDTQYF
TRBV5-1,.,TRBJ2-3,many,TGCGCCAGCAGCTTGGCCGTCGGCCAGGAGTCGCAGTATTTT,CASSLAVGQESQYF
TRBV6-8,.,TRBJ2-5,many,TGTGCCAGCAGTTACCCCCAGGGGGAGGAGGAGACCCAGTACTTC,CASSYPQGEEETQYF
TRBV19,.,TRBJ1-4,.,TGTGCCAGTAGTATCATCGGGGGGCCGAATCTTGCAACTAATGAAAAACTGTTTTTT,CASSIIGGPNLATNEKLFF
TRBV2,.,TRBJ2-3,few,TGTGCCAGCAGTGGGGACTCGTCTAGCACAGATACGCAGTATTTT,CASSGDSSSTDTQYF
TRBV20-1,TRBD2,TRBJ2-7,many,TGCAATGCTAGAGATCCACTAGCGGGAGTAAAAGCCGAGCAGTACTTC,CNARDPLAGVKAEQYF
TRBV20-1,.,TRBJ2-7,many,TGCAGTGCCAAGTTAGCGCCTATCTCCTACGAGCAGTACTTC,CSAKLAPISYEQYF
TRBV19,.,TRBJ2-2,.,.,CASSNRGGQRTPGSCFF
TRBV11-2,TRBD2,TRBJ2-1,many,TGTGCCAGCAGCTCCGGACTAGCGGGAGACAATGAGCAGTTCTTC,CASSSGLAGDNEQFF
TRBV11-1,TRBD1,TRBJ2-7,many,TGTGCCAGCAGCTACCCAGGACAGGGAATCTACGAGCAGTACTTC,CASSYPGQGIYEQYF
TRBV5-1,.,TRBJ2-5,few,TGCGCCAGCAGCTCCGGGACTCCCGATGGGACCCAGTACTTC,CASSSGTPDGTQYF
TRBV30,TRBD2,TRBJ2-1,.,TGTGCCTGGAGTGCCGGACTAGACTCCTACAATGAGCAGTTCTTC,CAWSAGLDSYNEQFF
TRBV6-2/TRBV6-3,TRBD1,TRBJ2-2,few,TGTGCCAGCAGTTACGGGACAGGGTTGTCCGGGGAGCTGTTTTTT,CASSYGTGLSGELFF
TRBV5-1,.,TRBJ2-7,.,TGCGCCAGCAGCTTATTTCCGATGGTTTCCTACGAGCAGTACTTC,CASSLFPMVSYEQYF
TRBV6-1,.,TRBJ2-7,few,TGTGCCAGCAGTGATCCCCTCGAGGAGCAGTACTTC,CASSDPLEEQYF
TRBV7-2,.,TRBJ1-2,few,TGTGCCAGCAGCTTAGCATCAGGGGCGACCTATGGCTACACCTTC,CASSLASGATYGYTF
TRBV4-1,.,TRBJ2-6,few,TGCGCCAGCAGCCAAGATTGGGTTTATGGGGCCAACGTCCTGACTTTC,CASSQDWVYGANVLTF
TRBV6-4,.,TRBJ2-2,few,TGTGCCAGCAGTGAGTGGGGAGAGAACACCGGGGAGCTGTTTTTT,CASSEWGENTGELFF
TRBV11-2,.,TRBJ1-2,few,TGTGCCAGCAGCTTAGGGAGGGGTTCGGCCCCCTATGGCTACGCCTTC,CASSLGRGSAPYGYAF
TRBV3-1,.,TRBJ1-6,few,TGTGCCAGCAGCGCCAGTATCGCGGTGGGGTCACCCCTCCACTTT,CASSASIAVGSPLHF